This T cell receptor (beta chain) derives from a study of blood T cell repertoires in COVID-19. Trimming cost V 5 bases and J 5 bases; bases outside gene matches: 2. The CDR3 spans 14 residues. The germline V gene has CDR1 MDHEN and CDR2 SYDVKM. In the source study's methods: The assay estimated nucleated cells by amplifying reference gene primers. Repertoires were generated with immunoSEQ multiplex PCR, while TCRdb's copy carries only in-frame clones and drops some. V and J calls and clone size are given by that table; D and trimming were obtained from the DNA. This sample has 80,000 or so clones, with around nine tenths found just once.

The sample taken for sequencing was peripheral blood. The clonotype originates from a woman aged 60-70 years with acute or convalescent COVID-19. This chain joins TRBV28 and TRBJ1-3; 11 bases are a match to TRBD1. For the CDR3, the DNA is TGTGCCAGCAGTGGACAGGGGGCAAGAAACACCATATATTTT. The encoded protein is CASSGQGARNTIYF.